The source of this T cell receptor (beta chain) is a study of cytomegalovirus exposure and HLA in healthy donors. Study-wide results and limits: Earlier analysis yielded a pattern in which most TCR beta V segments were productive about 87% or about 30% of the time. The study labeled approximately 150 TCR beta chains cytomegalovirus-associated. As a later analysis revealed, the rate of TCR association differed by HLA locus, with DRB1 most and HLA-C fewest. The authors judged a highly shared variant cluster likely a sequencing artifact.

Primers included in the PCR were 60 Vbeta and 13 Jbeta primers. Using immunoSEQ multiplex PCR, the repertoire was profiled, and TCRdb retains in-frame clones only, with some absent. This listing includes roughly 73,000 clones. Comment on this clone: Its target is unknown.

Trimming shortened V by 0 bases and J by 6 bases, and 7 bases separated the two germline ends. The CDR3 is 13 residues long. Germline assignment: CDR1 MGHRA and CDR2 YSYEKL. Sequenced: PBMCs. The V call is TRBV4-1, the J call TRBJ2-3; D not resolved. The TCR comes from a man aged 50 to 59 in good health and CMV-seropositive. The CDR3 DNA sequence: TGCGCCAGCAGCCAAGATCTTGAGGATACGCAGTATTTT. Translated: CASSQDLEDTQYF.